These T cell receptor beta chains were read from a single sample in a study of Graves' ophthalmopathy and Graves' hyperthyroidism. MiXCR, run by TCRdb on the multiplex PCR reads, gives a single entry per CDR3 protein. The sample shows 600,000 to 650,000 distinct CDR3 sequences, 22% of them seen only once. The sequenced sample consisted of peripheral blood. Source of these receptors: a woman aged 18-30 years with stable Graves' hyperthyroidism. Some clones in this sample may be carry-over from other donors' samples. The CDR3 runs from the conserved cysteine through the conserved F or W. The D gene is left open where the match is weak. Clone size is given for some rows only: seen once, a few or many times, or a class if the clone is expanded.

many | TRBJ1-5 | - | TRBV4-2 | CASSQGTYQPQHF | TGTGCCAGCAGCCAAGGAACGTATCAGCCCCAGCATTTT
- | TRBJ2-2 | - | TRBV2 | CASSDYSRGELFF | TGTGCCAGCAGTGACTACTCCAGAGGGGAGCTGTTTTTT
- | TRBJ1-2 | - | TRBV28 | CASGEFYGYTF | TGTGCCTCCGGAGAATTCTATGGCTACACCTTC
- | TRBJ1-1 | - | TRBV6-2/TRBV6-3 | CASSHDGDTEAFF | TGTGCCAGCAGCCACGATGGGGACACTGAAGCTTTCTTT
many | TRBJ2-5 | - | TRBV6-1 | CASSPQQGGQETQYF | TGTGCCAGCAGTCCTCAACAGGGAGGTCAAGAGACCCAGTACTTC
- | TRBJ1-1 | TRBD1 | TRBV11-1 | CASSSTPGQGGTEAFF | TGTGCCAGCAGCTCCACGCCGGGACAGGGTGGTACTGAAGCTTTCTTT
few | TRBJ1-2 | - | TRBV9 | CASSVSYVAGRDYYGYTF | TGTGCCAGCAGCGTATCCTACGTCGCGGGACGGGACTACTATGGCTACACCTTC
- | TRBJ2-2 | TRBD2 | TRBV12-3/TRBV12-4 | CASSRGLAGEGGELFF | TGTGCCAGCAGTCGCGGACTAGCGGGAGAGGGCGGGGAGCTGTTTTTT
few | TRBJ1-2 | TRBD1 | TRBV5-1 | CASRTGRHYGYTF | TGCGCCAGCAGGACAGGGCGACATTATGGCTACACCTTC
few | TRBJ2-7 | TRBD1 | TRBV19 | CASSIEGASDEQYF | TGTGCCAGTAGTATCGAGGGGGCGAGCGACGAGCAGTACTTC
many | TRBJ1-2 | - | TRBV25-1 | CASSDDPNGYTF | TGTGCCAGCAGTGACGATCCTAATGGCTACACCTTC
many | TRBJ2-3 | TRBD2 | TRBV12-3/TRBV12-4 | CASSPEREGTDTQYF | TGTGCCAGCAGCCCTGAGCGGGAGGGCACAGATACGCAGTATTTT
- | TRBJ1-1 | - | TRBV18 | CASSTDNRARRTEAFF | TGTGCCAGCTCAACAGACAACAGGGCAAGGAGGACTGAAGCTTTCTTT
- | TRBJ1-3 | - | TRBV19 | CASSMEGSRNTIYF | TGTGCCAGTAGTATGGAGGGGAGTCGAAACACCATATATTTT
many | TRBJ1-1 | TRBD1 | TRBV10-3 | CAIRVRNGQGTPEAFF | TGTGCCATCCGGGTCAGGAATGGACAGGGGACTCCTGAAGCTTTCTTT
many | TRBJ2-7 | - | TRBV28 | CASSPGPDYEQYF | TGTGCCAGCAGTCCGGGACCAGATTACGAGCAGTACTTC
many | TRBJ1-2 | - | TRBV6-1 | CASSEFGVYGYTF | TGTGCCAGCAGTGAATTCGGGGTCTATGGCTACACCTTC
- | TRBJ2-7 | - | TRBV13 | CASSLGRGRTYF | TGTGCCAGCAGCTTAGGCCGCGGCCGAACGTACTTC
few | TRBJ1-1 | - | TRBV3-1 | CASTEVGGHTEAFF | TGTGCCAGCACCGAGGTTGGGGGGCACACTGAAGCTTTCTTT
many | TRBJ1-5 | - | TRBV6-1 | CASKPGRSNQPQHF | TGTGCCAGTAAACCGGGGCGGTCAAATCAGCCCCAGCATTTT
- | TRBJ2-5 | - | TRBV2 | CASSEARGKKTQYF | TGTGCCAGCAGTGAAGCCCGGGGGAAGAAGACCCAGTACTTC
many | TRBJ1-2 | - | TRBV14 | CASSFSTGGYFGDGYTF | -
many | TRBJ2-5 | - | TRBV7-3 | CASSLWERETQYF | TGTGCCAGCAGCTTATGGGAAAGGGAGACCCAGTACTTC
many | TRBJ1-2 | - | TRBV4-1 | CASSQSGGYGYTF | TGCGCCAGCAGCCAGAGCGGGGGGTATGGCTACACCTTC
few | TRBJ1-1 | TRBD1 | TRBV18 | CASSPPGQGVKTEAFF | TGTGCCAGCTCACCACCGGGACAGGGGGTGAAAACTGAAGCTTTCTTT
few | TRBJ1-1 | - | TRBV6-5 | CASSIHTKNTEAFF | TGTGCCAGCAGTATACACACTAAGAACACTGAAGCTTTCTTT
many | TRBJ1-2 | TRBD1 | TRBV11-2 | CASSSGQVYGYTF | TGTGCCAGCAGCTCGGGACAGGTCTATGGCTACACCTTC
many | TRBJ2-5 | - | TRBV28 | CASSPRGLETQYF | TGTGCCAGCAGCCCCCGGGGGTTGGAGACCCAGTACTTC
many | TRBJ2-2 | TRBD2 | TRBV13 | CATRLAGVGGELFF | TGTGCCACGAGACTAGCGGGAGTAGGCGGGGAGCTGTTTTTT
- | TRBJ1-1 | - | TRBV6-5 | CASSYSVSDLGGTEAFF | TGTGCCAGCAGTTACTCGGTCAGTGATTTGGGGGGCACTGAAGCTTTCTTT
few | TRBJ2-7 | - | TRBV7-2 | CASSFRGGPGEQYF | TGTGCCAGCAGCTTTAGGGGGGGGCCGGGCGAGCAGTACTTC
- | TRBJ1-3 | - | TRBV5-1 | CASSVTGTNSGNTIYF | TGCGCCAGCAGCGTGACCGGGACGAACTCTGGAAACACCATATATTTT
- | TRBJ2-5 | - | TRBV30 | CAWSKGLGETQYF | TGTGCCTGGAGTAAAGGGTTGGGAGAGACCCAGTACTTC
many | TRBJ1-6 | - | TRBV6-1 | CASSIEVNSPLHF | TGTGCCAGCAGTATAGAAGTTAATTCACCCCTCCACTTT
many | TRBJ2-2 | TRBD2 | TRBV6-1 | CASSEVAGVYTGELFF | TGTGCCAGCAGTGAAGTGGCGGGGGTCTACACCGGGGAGCTGTTTTTT
many | TRBJ1-2 | - | TRBV11-2 | CASSPLGGSGSGGYTF | TGTGCCAGCAGCCCTCTAGGGGGTTCTGGATCGGGTGGCTACACCTTC
- | TRBJ2-7 | - | TRBV20-1 | CSARDRSNWVMQYF | TGCAGTGCTAGAGATCGGAGTAATTGGGTAATGCAGTACTTC
many | TRBJ1-1 | TRBD1 | TRBV20-1 | CSARPPGQRNTEAFF | TGCAGTGCTAGGCCCCCGGGACAGAGGAACACTGAAGCTTTCTTT
many | TRBJ2-2 | - | TRBV6-2/TRBV6-3 | CATLSITHITGELFF | TGTGCCACCCTTTCGATCACGCATATCACCGGGGAGCTGTTTTTT
many | TRBJ1-2 | TRBD1 | TRBV19 | CAGKDRVNGGYTF | TGTGCCGGGAAGGACAGGGTGAATGGGGGCTACACCTTC
- | TRBJ1-1 | - | TRBV4-2 | CASSQDRHRADTEAFF | TGTGCCAGCAGCCAAGATCGGCACAGGGCCGATACTGAAGCTTTCTTT
- | TRBJ2-3 | - | TRBV12-3/TRBV12-4 | CASSFSGVVTDTQYF | TGTGCCAGCAGTTTTTCAGGGGTAGTCACAGATACGCAGTATTTT
many | TRBJ1-1 | - | TRBV12-3/TRBV12-4 | CASSLALQGPQREAFF | TGTGCCAGCAGTTTAGCACTACAAGGCCCGCAACGAGAAGCTTTCTTT
- | TRBJ2-7 | - | TRBV6-5 | CASNYYLYEQYF | TGTGCCAGCAATTATTACCTCTACGAGCAGTACTTC
- | TRBJ2-7 | - | TRBV5-5 | CASSLPGNDNEQYF | TGTGCCAGCAGCTTGCCGGGGAACGATAACGAGCAGTACTTC
many | TRBJ2-2 | TRBD1 | TRBV7-6 | CASSSGQGAFTGELFF | TGTGCCAGCAGCTCCGGACAGGGGGCGTTCACCGGGGAGCTGTTTTTT
- | TRBJ1-2 | - | TRBV20-1 | CSASAGNYGYTF | TGCAGTGCTAGCGCAGGCAACTATGGCTACACCTTC
- | TRBJ2-5 | - | TRBV3-1 | CASSQERAGRGLETQYF | TGTGCCAGCAGCCAAGAAAGAGCCGGGAGAGGCTTAGAGACCCAGTACTTC
many | TRBJ2-7 | - | TRBV20-1 | CSATQGEQYF | TGCAGTGCTACTCAGGGGGAGCAGTACTTC
many | TRBJ2-7 | TRBD2 | TRBV13 | CASSSTSGGSYEQYF | TGTGCCAGCAGCTCAACTAGCGGAGGCTCCTACGAGCAGTACTTC